A single sample is the source of the 8 T cell receptor beta chains below, sequenced in a study of blood T cell repertoires in COVID-19. TCRdb's table, derived via immunoSEQ multiplex PCR, lists solely in-frame clones and lacks some. The sample yields 130,000 to 150,000 clones, around 80% seen once. Sequenced sample: peripheral blood. All receptors derive from a man aged 55 to 70 with active or convalescent COVID-19.

This clone was observed a single time. V usage is TRBV7-8 and J usage is TRBJ1-6; 7 bases fit TRBD1. The CDR3 spans 17 residues. With 4 bases clipped from V and 6 bases from J, the junction kept 12 bases outside the gene matches. Per germline, CDR1 SGHVS and CDR2 FQNEAQ. CDR3 protein: CASSSRLLTGPNSPLHF. As DNA, the CDR3 is TGTGCCAGCAGCTCGAGACTACTGACAGGGCCTAATTCACCCCTCCACTTT.

The V and J genes are TRBV24-1 and TRBJ1-1; D is possibly TRBD1 (5 bases). This CDR3 spans 13 amino acids. Germline V gene data show CDR1 as KGHDR and CDR2 as SFDVKD. V was shortened by 8 bases and J by 5 bases, with 14 bases between the two germline ends. CDR3 sequence (DNA): TGTGCCACCAACCGGGCGGGGCAAACTGAAGCTTTCTTT. It codes for CATNRAGQTEAFF.

Ten or more counts support this clone. The chain employs TRBV28 and TRBJ1-1; D is unresolved. Germline assignment: CDR1 MDHEN and CDR2 SYDVKM. CDR3 length equals 16 residues. Trimming removed 5 bases from V and 1 base from J, with 17 bases in between. CDR3 DNA: TGTGCCAGCAGTCCCTGGCGGGAGGCTTCGAACACTGAAGCTTTCTTT. This codes for CASSPWREASNTEAFF.

The rearrangement links TRBV3-1 (or the pseudogene TRBV3-2) to TRBJ1-2; TRBD1 agrees at 10 bases. Per germline, CDR1 LGHDT and CDR2 YNNKEL (reference sequence). There are 15 residues in the CDR3. The V segment lost 4 bases and the J segment 2 bases; nucleotides outside the gene matches: 4. The CDR3 nucleotides are TGTGCCAGCAGCCGGGGACAGGGGCCCAACTATGGCTACACCTTC. Its translation is CASSRGQGPNYGYTF.

The rearrangement uses TRBV19 and TRBJ2-1, with 14 bases that match TRBD2. Germline V lookup: CDR1 LNHDA, CDR2 SQIVND (reference sequence). The CDR3 runs 16 residues. V shed 5 bases and J 10 bases; nucleotides not matched to a gene: 10. CDR3 nucleotide sequence: TGTGCCAGTAGTCCGAGGGGACTAGCGGGAGCGAACGAGCAGTTCTTC. The encoded protein is CASSPRGLAGANEQFF. The variable domain in full, with the rest retrieved from reference TRBV19 and TRBJ2-1, is DGGITQSPKYLFRKEGQNVTLSCEQNLNHDAMYWYRQDPGQGLRLIYYSQIVNDFQKGDIAEGYSVSREKKESFPLTVTSAQKNPTAFYLCASSPRGLAGANEQFFGPGTRLTVL.

V is TRBV28 and J is TRBJ2-7; TRBD2 is a possible D gene (6 bases). V lost 5 bases to trimming and J lost 3 bases, with 20 bases between them. This CDR3 contains 16 residues. Per the germline V gene, CDR1 is MDHEN and CDR2 is SYDVKM. The CDR3 region has the DNA TGTGCCAGCAGTAGTCTTCTCGGGAGACTCCGCTACGAGCAGTACTTC. This sequence encodes CASSSLLGRLRYEQYF.

This clone has only one observation. The rearrangement uses TRBV18 and TRBJ2-5; 11 nucleotides agree with TRBD1. The length of the CDR3 is 16 residues. The ends lost 4 bases at V and 3 bases at J; junction bases unmatched: 7. Looked up from germline, CDR1 is KGHSH and CDR2 is LQKENI. The chain's CDR3 is CASSRRTGGAEETQYF. The CDR3 nucleotides read TGTGCCAGCTCACGGAGGACAGGGGGCGCGGAAGAGACCCAGTACTTC.

This clone was counted a single time. The chain carries TRBV10-3 and TRBJ1-4, with D possibly being TRBD1 (5 bases). This CDR3 comprises 14 residues. Germline-derived CDR1 and CDR2 are ENHRY and SYGVKD. V shed 6 bases and J shed 7 bases, with 15 bases lying between them. CDR3 in amino acids: CAIRRDLQSEKLFF. Here the CDR3 DNA reads TGTGCCATCAGGCGGGACCTTCAGAGTGAAAAACTGTTTTTT.